Presented here are 27 T cell receptor beta chains from one specimen sequenced in a study of human T cells and chemical hapten exposure. MiXCR, run by TCRdb on the RACE reads, gives a single entry per CDR3 protein. This table has some 330,000 distinct CDR3 sequences, approximately 5.8% appearing once. The time point was: pre-sensitization, week 0. Described treatment: therapeutic diphenylcyclopropenone sensitization with weekly scalp DPC. This material consisted of whole blood, taken in connection with sensitization to the hapten diphenylcyclopropenone (DPC). All receptors derive from a woman under 30 with alopecia areata. Some clones in this sample may be carry-over from other donors' samples.

The chain links TRBV4-3 to TRBJ2-2; no firm D call. The germline V gene has CDR1 LGHNA and CDR2 YSLEER. Trimming removed 0 bases from V and 7 bases from J, with 15 bases in between. The CDR3 runs to 16 residues. CDR3: CASSQERPAAGGELFF. CDR3 sequence (DNA): TGCGCCAGCAGCCAAGAAAGACCAGCTGCAGGCGGGGAGCTGTTTTTT.

The CDR3 region is CSVDIGGSGNTIYF. CDR3 DNA sequence: TGCAGCGTTGACATTGGGGGTTCTGGAAACACCATATATTTT. The chain has TRBV29-1 and TRBJ1-3; a weak D match, TRBD1 (5 bases). In germline, CDR1 is SQVTM, CDR2 ANQGSEA. V lost 3 bases and J lost 1, with 10 bases in between. The CDR3 spans 14 residues.

This clonotype was detected many times. The chain joins TRBV12-3 or TRBV12-4 to TRBJ2-7; D possibly corresponds to TRBD1 (5 bases). V was trimmed by 3 bases and J by 2 bases, leaving 14 bases between them. The CDR3 runs 15 residues. In DNA, the CDR3 is TGTGCCAGCAGTTTTCAGCAGGGCACTACCTACGAGCAGTACTTC. This encodes CASSFQQGTTYEQYF.

This clonotype has a handful of counts. This rearrangement joins TRBV28 to TRBJ2-5, with D hard to call. The CDR3 extends over 17 amino acids. CDR1 and CDR2 (germline): MDHEN, SYDVKM. Trimming pared 5 bases from V and 1 base from J, leaving 20 bases between. CDR3 residues: CASSPLLVGSRQETQYF. Written as DNA, the CDR3 is TGTGCCAGCAGTCCTCTTTTAGTGGGGTCCCGCCAAGAGACCCAGTACTTC.

This clonotype was detected only a few times. The chain has TRBV2 and TRBJ2-5; weak D call: TRBD2 (5 bases). The CDR3 runs 17 residues. V dropped 7 bases and J dropped 6 bases, with 27 bases sitting between them. The germline CDR1 and CDR2 sequences are SNHLY and FYNNEI. The CDR3 reads CASIMDGEQPPYQTQYF. The CDR3 bases are TGTGCCAGCATTATGGACGGGGAACAGCCCCCTTACCAGACCCAGTACTTC.

This clonotype was counted only a few times. Relative to the germline gene, one junction end is altered; a read error may explain this. The chain has TRBV20-1 and TRBJ2-3; the D call may be TRBD1 or TRBD2 (6 bases each). CDR3 length: 16 residues. The germline CDR1 and CDR2 sequences are DFQATT and SNEGSKA (reference sequence). CDR3 sequence reads: CSPRDPLGGHTDTQYF. The CDR3 bases are TGCAGTCCTAGAGACCCCCTGGGGGGACACACAGATACGCAGTATTTT.

This clonotype has ten or more counts. V is TRBV20-1 and J is TRBJ2-7, with 15 bases aligning to TRBD2. J gave up 0 bases and V 6 bases, and 12 bases lay outside the gene matches. CDR1 and CDR2 (germline): DFQATT, SNEGSKA (reference sequence). This CDR3 is 18 amino acids long. CDR3 bases: TGCAGTGCCGTACCGGGACTAGCGGGGGGAGCCTTCTCCTACGAGCAGTACTTC. The encoded protein is CSAVPGLAGGAFSYEQYF.

This clonotype showed up many times. The chain links TRBV29-1 to TRBJ2-3; TRBD1 is a possible D gene (6 bases). CDR3 length equals 15 residues. Per germline, CDR1 SQVTM and CDR2 ANQGSEA. Trimming shortened V by 1 base and J by 2 bases, and 13 bases separated the two germline ends. The CDR3 sequence is CSVEGTGWDTDTQYF. The CDR3 DNA reads as TGCAGCGTTGAAGGCACAGGGTGGGACACAGATACGCAGTATTTT.

In its sample, this clonotype was seen a few times. The rearrangement uses TRBV10-3 and TRBJ2-5; D unresolved. The germline V gene encodes CDR1 ENHRY and CDR2 SYGVKD. Trimming removed 3 bases from V and 4 bases from J, with 6 bases in between. CDR3 length: 12 residues. CDR3 DNA: TGTGCCATCAGTGAAGGGTCAGAGACCCAGTACTTC. Its protein is CAISEGSETQYF.

This clonotype has a count of ten or more. The rearrangement joins TRBV6-2 or TRBV6-3 to TRBJ1-5; a possible D gene is TRBD1 (5 bases). Germline V lookup: CDR1 MNHEY, CDR2 SVGEGT. The length of the CDR3 is 16 residues. Trimming removed 4 bases at V and 1 base at J, with 14 bases between. The CDR3 sequence is CASSFMGTWSNQPQHF. As DNA, the CDR3 is TGTGCCAGCAGTTTTATGGGGACGTGGAGCAATCAGCCCCAGCATTTT.

This clonotype has ten or more counts. V is TRBV12-3 or TRBV12-4 and J is TRBJ2-2; D is perhaps TRBD1 (7 bases). The CDR3 contains 14 residues. V lost 5 bases, J lost 8 bases, and 15 bases lay in between. As DNA, the CDR3 is TGTGCCAGCAGTCCAGGGGGGAAGAGGGGGGAGCTGTTTTTT. It codes for CASSPGGKRGELFF.

The chain employs TRBV5-1 and TRBJ2-7, with 9 positions matching TRBD1. The CDR3 loop spans 15 amino acids. Germline-derived CDR1 and CDR2 are SGHRS and YFSETQ. The ends lost 6 bases at V and 2 bases at J; junction bases unmatched: 9. CDR3 in DNA: TGCGCCAGCAATTATCCTCGGACAGGGGCCTACGAGCAGTACTTC. It translates to CASNYPRTGAYEQYF.

This clonotype has a handful of counts. The chain employs TRBV4-3 and TRBJ2-1, with a tentative D call TRBD1 (5 bases). CDR1 is LGHNA, CDR2 YSLEER, per germline. V lost 3 bases and J 5 bases, leaving 14 bases between the germline ends. The CDR3 totals 15 residues. The CDR3 coding sequence is TGCGCCAGCAGCCAGGTAGGGGCAGGCCACAATGAGCAGTTCTTC. Protein product: CASSQVGAGHNEQFF.

A few counts support this clonotype. V gene TRBV7-8 combines with J gene TRBJ2-2; 10 bases match TRBD1. The CDR3 is 16 residues long. From germline, CDR1 is SGHVS and CDR2 FQNEAQ. The V gene end was trimmed by 5 bases and the J gene end by 1 base; junction bases not matched to a gene: 4. The DNA for the CDR3 is TGTGCCAGCAGCGCCAGGGACAGGGGGAACACCGGGGAGCTGTTTTTT. This codes for CASSARDRGNTGELFF.

This clonotype was seen a handful of times. This chain connects TRBV2 to TRBJ2-7, with 7 bases matching TRBD1. V gave up 7 bases and J gave up 3 bases; unmatched junction bases: 12. The CDR3 is 15 residues long. Per the germline V gene, CDR1 is SNHLY and CDR2 is FYNNEI. The chain's CDR3 is CASILQGRKDYEQYF. CDR3 in DNA: TGTGCCAGCATATTACAGGGGCGCAAAGACTACGAGCAGTACTTC.

The table lists this clonotype with a few counts. The chain combines TRBV6-2 or TRBV6-3 with TRBJ2-3; 8 bases align to TRBD2. CDR1 MNHEY and CDR2 SVGEGT come from the germline V gene. Trimming at V came to 0 bases and at J to 3 bases, leaving 8 bases not matched to a gene. This CDR3 is built from 17 residues. CDR3 region: CASSYSDTSGETDTQYF. The CDR3 DNA is TGTGCCAGCAGTTACTCCGACACTAGCGGAGAAACAGATACGCAGTATTTT.

The CDR3: CASSSLTGEDEQYF. The CDR3, as DNA: TGTGCCAGCAGTTCCCTGACAGGGGAAGACGAGCAGTACTTC. This rearrangement joins TRBV12-3 or TRBV12-4 to TRBJ2-7; 8 bases are shared with TRBD1. The CDR3 loop spans 14 amino acids. V shed 4 bases and J 5 bases; nucleotides not matched to a gene: 7.

This clonotype came up a few times. CDR3 in amino acids: CATSGHDREAEKLFF. The CDR3 coding sequence is TGTGCCACCAGTGGTCATGACAGGGAGGCTGAAAAACTGTTTTTT. This chain uses TRBV24-1 with TRBJ1-4, with TRBD1 identical over 7 bases. The CDR3 covers 15 residues. The germline V gene has CDR1 KGHDR and CDR2 SFDVKD. Unmatched junction bases numbered 9, after V lost 5 bases and J lost 7 bases.

The sample holds many counts of this clonotype. This chain joins TRBV6-5 and TRBJ1-3; the D is unclear. Germline assignment: CDR1 MNHEY and CDR2 SVGAGI. The V end was cut by 6 bases, the J end by 1 base, with 10 bases between. The CDR3 contains 14 residues. The CDR3 coding sequence is TGTGCCAGCAGATCAATGGGGTCTGGAAACACCATATATTTT. Translated, it gives CASRSMGSGNTIYF.

This clonotype was detected many times. The chain employs TRBV5-1 and TRBJ2-1, with D maybe TRBD2 (5 bases). Germline V gene lookup returns CDR1 SGHRS and CDR2 YFSETQ. V dropped 0 bases and J dropped 9 bases, with 10 bases sitting between them. The CDR3 is 13 residues long. The CDR3 sequence: CASSLAGLPEQFF. DNA of the CDR3: TGCGCCAGCAGCTTGGCCGGACTTCCTGAGCAGTTCTTC.

This clonotype was counted ten times or more. This chain connects TRBV6-5 to TRBJ2-6; D is undetermined. V was trimmed by 1 base and J by 4 bases, leaving 5 bases between them. This CDR3 comprises 14 residues. Germline V gene sequence: CDR1 MNHEY, CDR2 SVGAGI. In DNA form, the CDR3 reads TGTGCCAGCAGTTACTTGACAGGGGCCAACGTCCTGACTTTC. This translates into CASSYLTGANVLTF.

This clonotype was detected a few times. The rearrangement uses TRBV20-1 and TRBJ1-1; perhaps TRBD1 as D (6 bases). This CDR3 comprises 13 residues. V lost 1 base, J lost 10 bases, and 16 bases lay in between. Germline values: CDR1 DFQATT, CDR2 SNEGSKA (reference sequence). In DNA form, the CDR3 reads TGCAGTGCTAGAGTCGATTTCGGGGGCTCAGCTTTCTTT. It encodes CSARVDFGGSAFF.

The sample holds many counts of this clonotype. The chain couples TRBV6-5 to TRBJ2-3, with no clear D. The CDR3 has 14 residues. Trimming took 6 bases from V and 2 from J, leaving 12 bases between them. CDR1 is MNHEY, CDR2 SVGAGI, per germline. CDR3 residues: CASSRRPTTDTQYF. The CDR3 DNA reads as TGTGCCAGCAGCCGCCGGCCCACCACAGATACGCAGTATTTT.

This clonotype was counted a few times. The rearrangement uses TRBV5-6 and TRBJ2-5, with a possible D match to TRBD2 (6 bases). The CDR3 runs 14 residues. Germline lookup yields CDR1 SGHDT and CDR2 YYEEEE. V lost 5 bases and J 1 base, leaving 12 bases between the germline ends. As DNA, the CDR3 is TGTGCCAGCAGACTCCATAGCGGCCAAGAGACCCAGTACTTC. This encodes CASRLHSGQETQYF.

This clonotype showed up just a few times. The rearrangement uses TRBV6-6 and TRBJ2-7; 7 bases are shared with TRBD2. In germline, CDR1 is MNHNY, CDR2 SVGAGI (reference sequence). This CDR3 is built from 12 residues. Trimming at V came to 8 bases and at J to 5 bases, leaving 6 bases not matched to a gene. The CDR3 reads CASLGGGDEQYF. As DNA, the CDR3 is TGTGCCAGCTTAGGCGGGGGAGACGAGCAGTACTTC.

The CDR3 protein is CAISKSDPRTGSSPLHF. Written as DNA, the CDR3 is TGTGCCATCAGTAAATCGGATCCCCGGACGGGGAGTTCACCCCTCCACTTT. J is TRBJ1-6 and V is TRBV10-3; D gene ambiguous. Trimming shortened V by 5 bases and J by 9 bases, and 23 bases separated the two germline ends. This CDR3 has 17 residues. Germline V lookup: CDR1 ENHRY, CDR2 SYGVKD.

This clonotype came up many times. The V and J genes are TRBV5-1 and TRBJ2-1, with D possibly TRBD1 on 5 matching bases. Germline V gene data show CDR1 as SGHRS and CDR2 as YFSETQ. The CDR3 is made up of 16 amino acids. V was trimmed by 3 bases and J by 0 bases, leaving 13 bases between them. CDR3 sequence reads: CASSSIDSSSYNEQFF. The CDR3 nucleotides read TGCGCCAGCAGCTCTATAGACAGTAGCTCCTACAATGAGCAGTTCTTC.